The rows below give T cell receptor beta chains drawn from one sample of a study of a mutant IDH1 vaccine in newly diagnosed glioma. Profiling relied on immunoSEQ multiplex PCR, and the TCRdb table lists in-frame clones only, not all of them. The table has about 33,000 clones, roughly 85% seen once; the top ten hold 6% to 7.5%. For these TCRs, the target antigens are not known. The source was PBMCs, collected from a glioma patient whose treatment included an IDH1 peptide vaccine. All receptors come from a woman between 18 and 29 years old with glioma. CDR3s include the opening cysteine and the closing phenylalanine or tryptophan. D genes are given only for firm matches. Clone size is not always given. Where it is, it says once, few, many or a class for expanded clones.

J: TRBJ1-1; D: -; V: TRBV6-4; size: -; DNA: TGTGCCAGCTCCGCGGGGGCAACTGAAGCTTTCTTT; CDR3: CASSAGATEAFF
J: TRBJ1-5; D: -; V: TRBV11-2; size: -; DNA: TGTGCCAGCAGCACGGGGCTCGGCAATCAGCCCCAGCATTTT; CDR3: CASSTGLGNQPQHF
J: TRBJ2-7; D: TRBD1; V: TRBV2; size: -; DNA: TGTGCCAGCAAGGACAGGACCTACGAGCAGTACTTC; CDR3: CASKDRTYEQYF
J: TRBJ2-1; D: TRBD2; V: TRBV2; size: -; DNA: TGTGCCAGCACCCCGGGGGGGACTAGCGGGGGGGAAGGCTACAATGAGCAGTTCTTC; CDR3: CASTPGGTSGGEGYNEQFF
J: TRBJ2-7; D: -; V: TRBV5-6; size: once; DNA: TGTGCCAGCATCGGGCCGGGGGTCGAGCAGTACTTC; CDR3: CASIGPGVEQYF
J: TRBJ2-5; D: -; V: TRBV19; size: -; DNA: TGTGCCAGTAGTATAGTGGGGACCCAGTACTTC; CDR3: CASSIVGTQYF
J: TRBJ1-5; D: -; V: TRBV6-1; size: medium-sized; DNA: TGTGCCAGCAGTGCTGGGGTTGGAAATCAGCCCCAGCATTTT; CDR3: CASSAGVGNQPQHF
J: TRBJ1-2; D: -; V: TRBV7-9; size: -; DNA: TGTGCCAGCAGCCTGATGACAGCTTATGGCTACACCTTC; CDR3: CASSLMTAYGYTF
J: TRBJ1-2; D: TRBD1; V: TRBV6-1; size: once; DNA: TGTGCCAGCACCCTGGACAGGGGTGGCTACACCTTC; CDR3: CASTLDRGGYTF
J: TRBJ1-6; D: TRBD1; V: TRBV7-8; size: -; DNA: TGTGCCAGCAGCTTAGTCCTACAGGGGGGTCCCCTCCACTTT; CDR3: CASSLVLQGGPLHF
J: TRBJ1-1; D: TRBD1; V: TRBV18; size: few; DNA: TGTGCCAGCTCACCAGTCGGACAGGGGAGCACTGAAGCTTTCTTT; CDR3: CASSPVGQGSTEAFF
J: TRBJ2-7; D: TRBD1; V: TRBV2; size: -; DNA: TGTGCCAGCAGAGGGACAGTTGCCTTTTACGAGCAGTACTTC; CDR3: CASRGTVAFYEQYF
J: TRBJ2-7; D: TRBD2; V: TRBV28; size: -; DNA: TGTGCCAGTCGAATACCCGGGACTAGCGACGAGCAGTACTTC; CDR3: CASRIPGTSDEQYF
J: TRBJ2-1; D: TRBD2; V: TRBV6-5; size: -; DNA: TGTGCCAGCAGTACCAGCGGGAGCTCCTACAATGAGCAGTTCTTC; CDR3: CASSTSGSSYNEQFF
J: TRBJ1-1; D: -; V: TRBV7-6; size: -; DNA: TGTGCCAGCAGCCCCTATCAGAACACTGAAGCTTTCTTT; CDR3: CASSPYQNTEAFF
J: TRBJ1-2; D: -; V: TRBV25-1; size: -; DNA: TGTGCCAGCAATTCTGAGGGGGGTGGTCATGGCTACACCTTC; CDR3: CASNSEGGGHGYTF
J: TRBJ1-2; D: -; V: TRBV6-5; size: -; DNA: TGTGCCAGCAGTACAGGGCCTTATGGCTACACCTTC; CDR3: CASSTGPYGYTF
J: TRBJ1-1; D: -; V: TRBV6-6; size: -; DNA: TGTGCCAGCAGTTACCTTCGACAGCTGAACACTGAAGCTTTCTTT; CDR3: CASSYLRQLNTEAFF
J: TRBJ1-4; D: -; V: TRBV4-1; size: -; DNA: TGCGCCAGCAGCCTCAGCTTCGGGACATTGGGTGAAAAACTGTTTTTT; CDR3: CASSLSFGTLGEKLFF
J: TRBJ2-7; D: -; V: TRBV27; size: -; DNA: TGTGCCAGCAGTGGCACCTTAGGGGCCTACGAGCAGTACTTC; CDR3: CASSGTLGAYEQYF